This T cell receptor beta chain is from a study of human T cells and chemical hapten exposure. This clonotype has only a few counts. The antigen remains unidentified. Broader study findings: Unchanged with DPC sensitization were TCRs above 1 in 1000 frequency.

Trimming removed 6 bases from V and 8 bases from J; junction bases left unmatched: 12. The CDR3 loop spans 15 amino acids. The V gene's germline CDR1 is SGHRS and CDR2 YFSETQ. The time point here: pre-sensitization, week 0. The treatment was: therapeutic diphenylcyclopropenone sensitization with weekly scalp DPC. Via MiXCR, TCRdb re-called the RACE reads, giving one row per CDR3 protein. The table shows tens of thousands of distinct CDR3 sequences, with approximately 11% occurring only once. Specimen: whole blood, collected in connection with sensitization to the hapten diphenylcyclopropenone (DPC). The source of this sequence is a woman aged 45-60 years with alopecia areata. Some clones in this sample may be carry-over from other donors' samples. The rearrangement joins TRBV5-1 to TRBJ2-1; 9 bases align to TRBD2. The CDR3 region has the DNA TGCGCCAGCATCTCGATAGCGGGAGCGGTGGATGAGCAGTTCTTC. This codes for CASISIAGAVDEQFF. Full variable domain (remainder filled in from reference TRBV5-1 and TRBJ2-1): KAGVTQTPRYLIKTRGQQVTLSCSPISGHRSVSWYQQTPGQGLQFLFEYFSETQRNKGNFPGRFSGRQFSNSRSEMNVSTLELGDSALYLCASISIAGAVDEQFFGPGTRLTVL.